Listed below are T cell receptor beta chains from one sample, sequenced in a study of T cell responses to AZD1222 COVID-19 vaccine. Only in-frame clones appear in the TCRdb table, and some are missing; sequencing was by immunoSEQ multiplex PCR. The sample yields around 150,000 clones, of which the top ten take up about 2.3%. Material: peripheral blood. Receptor source: an adult in good health. The CDR3 runs from the conserved cysteine through the conserved F or W. A D gene is named only where the DNA matches it firmly.

>TRBD1|TRBV2|TRBJ1-5
TGTGCCAGCAGTGTCGAGGCAGGGGGCTATCAGCCCCAGCATTTT
CASSVEAGGYQPQHF
>NA|TRBV18|TRBJ1-3
TGTGCCAGCTCACAACAGTACTCTGGAAACACCATATATTTT
CASSQQYSGNTIYF
>NA|TRBV6-2/TRBV6-3|TRBJ2-3
TGTGCCAGCAGTTTCCCCGTTCATACGCAGTATTTT
CASSFPVHTQYF
>NA|TRBV2|TRBJ2-7
TGTGCCAGCAGTGAGTGGGACGAGCAGTACTTC
CASSEWDEQYF
>NA|TRBV6-5|TRBJ1-3
TGTGCCAGCAGACCGGACCGATACTCTGGAAACACCATATATTTT
CASRPDRYSGNTIYF
>NA|TRBV6-2/TRBV6-3|TRBJ2-3
TGTGCCAGCAGTCATGGACAGTTTCAAGATACGCAGTATTTT
CASSHGQFQDTQYF
>NA|TRBV11-1|TRBJ1-1
TGTGCCAGCAGCCCCACGTGGGGGGCAATGAACACTGAAGCTTTCTTT
CASSPTWGAMNTEAFF
>TRBD2|TRBV11-3|TRBJ2-5
TGTGCCAGCAGCTTCGGACTAGCGGGGGGGACGGTCCGTGAGACCCAGTACTTC
CASSFGLAGGTVRETQYF
>TRBD2|TRBV9|TRBJ2-1
TGTGCCAGCAGCGTAGTTACAAGCGGGGGGTACAATGAGCAGTTCTTC
CASSVVTSGGYNEQFF
>NA|TRBV15|TRBJ2-5
TGTGCCACCAGCAGAGATCGAGGACAGACGGAGACCCAGTACTTC
CATSRDRGQTETQYF
>TRBD1|TRBV3-1/TRBV3-2|TRBJ1-2
TGTGCCAGCAGCCCTCCCCGGACAGGGGTGCATGGCCACACCTTC
CASSPPRTGVHGHTF
>NA|TRBV6-1|TRBJ2-1
TGTGCCAGCAGTGAAAGGGGGGACTACTACTACAATGAGCAGTTCTTC
CASSERGDYYYNEQFF
>NA|TRBV11-3|TRBJ2-1
TGTGCCAGCAGCAAGCTTTTGGGGAATGAGCAGTTCTTC
CASSKLLGNEQFF
>NA|TRBV5-5|TRBJ2-7
TGTGCCAGCAGCTTGCAGGTTTACGAGCAGTACTTC
CASSLQVYEQYF
>NA|TRBV21-1|TRBJ1-1
TGTGCCAGCAGCAAGGGATACAGGGAGAACACTGAAGCTTTCTTT
CASSKGYRENTEAFF
>NA|TRBV29-1|TRBJ2-2
TGCAGCGTGGCAGGGTCCGGGGAGCTGTTTTTT
CSVAGSGELFF
>NA|TRBV5-1|TRBJ1-5
TGCGCCAGCAGCTTACGACCCGCTCAGCCCCAGCATTTT
CASSLRPAQPQHF
>NA|TRBV20-1|TRBJ1-5
TGCAGTGCTAGTAGGCAGGAGCCCAATCAGCCCCAGCATTTT
CSASRQEPNQPQHF
>NA|TRBV5-1|TRBJ1-1
TGCGCCAGCAGCCTACAGGAATTGGACACTGAAGCTTTCTTT
CASSLQELDTEAFF
>NA|TRBV30|TRBJ1-1
TGTGCCTGGAGTCGATATAAATCGCACACTGAAGCTTTCTTT
CAWSRYKSHTEAFF
>TRBD2|TRBV11-2|TRBJ2-1
TGTGCCAGCAGCGGACTAGCGGGGCCGAATGAGCAGTTCTTC
CASSGLAGPNEQFF
>NA|TRBV5-1|TRBJ2-7
TGCGCCAGCAGCTTATCTTTAGGACCCGCTATCGAGCAGTACTTC
CASSLSLGPAIEQYF
>NA|TRBV7-9|TRBJ1-1
TGTGCCAGCAGCTTAGATACGCCCAAGAGGACTGAAGCTTTCTTT
CASSLDTPKRTEAFF
>NA|TRBV21-1|TRBJ1-6
TGTGCCAGCAGCAACCGGATGACCCGGGCCTCATATAATTCACCCCTCCACTTT
CASSNRMTRASYNSPLHF
>TRBD1|TRBV6-5|TRBJ1-2
TGTGCCACCTCGGCGGTACAGGGGCGCGGCTACACCTTC
CATSAVQGRGYTF
>NA|TRBV30|TRBJ1-2
TGTGCCTGGAGTGTACAGGTTAACTATGGCTACACCTTC
CAWSVQVNYGYTF
>NA|TRBV6-1|TRBJ1-5
TGTGCCAGCAGTGAAGCCCCGGATAGCAATCAGCCCCAGCATTTT
CASSEAPDSNQPQHF
>NA|TRBV19|TRBJ1-5
TGTGCCAGTAGTAGGAGCTGGGGAGGGGATTTCGATCAGCCCCAGCATTTT
CASSRSWGGDFDQPQHF
>NA|TRBV4-2|TRBJ1-1
TGTGCCAGCAGTCACGCGCAGAACACTGAAGCTTTCTTT
CASSHAQNTEAFF
>NA|TRBV7-6|TRBJ2-1
TGTGCCAGCAGTAGGACACTAAACTACAATGAGCAGTTCTTC
CASSRTLNYNEQFF
>TRBD2|TRBV4-2|TRBJ2-3
TGTGCCAGCAGCCAAGAGATCGCAAGCGGGGGGGCCGTTAGCACAGATACGCAGTATTTT
CASSQEIASGGAVSTDTQYF
>TRBD1|TRBV5-5|TRBJ2-5
TGTGCCAGCAGCTTGGGGGGACAGGGGGCAGGGGAGACCCAGTACTTC
CASSLGGQGAGETQYF
>NA|TRBV2|TRBJ1-2
TGTGCCAGCAGTGAATCGAGGAGACGGAACTATGGCTACACCTTC
CASSESRRRNYGYTF
>NA|TRBV4-3|TRBJ1-3
TGCGCCAGCAGCCAAGCTTTCCACTCTGGAAACACCATATATTTT
CASSQAFHSGNTIYF
>TRBD1|TRBV10-3|TRBJ1-5
TGTGCCATCAGTGAGCGACAGGGGGAGGTACAGCCCCAGCATTTT
CAISERQGEVQPQHF